What follows describes a single TCR beta chain. The antigen is unknown. This entry belongs to a study of shared clonotypes between healthy human individuals. The study, taken as a whole, reports: Sharing across a handful of donors was seen in 4% to 5% of naive CD4 clonotypes. Clonotypes which were not shared had lower generation probabilities than clonotypes that all four donors shared.

Clones were read by immunoSEQ multiplex PCR, and TCRdb kept only the in-frame ones, dropping some. The table shows 1,400,000 or so clones, with just under 99% occurring only once. V lost 2 bases, J lost 4 bases, and 9 bases stayed unmatched. Germline CDR1 and CDR2: SGHNT and YYREEE (reference sequence). The CDR3 consists of 15 residues. This chain joins TRBV5-4 and TRBJ2-7; 7 nucleotides match TRBD2. What was sequenced was naive CD4+ T cells sorted from blood. The subset was: CD45RA+ positively selected. This TCR came from a man aged 25-45 years in good health. The chain's CDR3 is CASSLKRDIAYEQYF. Here the CDR3 DNA reads TGTGCCAGCAGCTTAAAGCGGGATATTGCTTACGAGCAGTACTTC. Full variable domain (missing parts from reference TRBV5-4 and TRBJ2-7): ETGVTQSPTHLIKTRGQQVTLRCSSQSGHNTVSWYQQALGQGPQFIFQYYREEENGRGNFPPRFSGLQFPNYSSELNVNALELDDSALYLCASSLKRDIAYEQYFGPGTRLTVT.